The TCR beta chain described here comes from a study of T cells expressing NK-cell markers. Whole-study context: Of eight sequenced donors, seven were HCMV-seropositive and one HCMV-seronegative. Overall study findings and caveats: In several donors, dominant CD3+CD56+NKG2C+ clones formed roughly 1.0-7.5% of CD8+ cells.

Comment on this clonotype: Antigen: not known.

Per germline, CDR1 SNHLY and CDR2 FYNNEI. CDR3 length: 16 residues. TCRdb reworked the 5' RACE reads into one entry per CDR3 protein, no DNA. The sample totals about 150,000 distinct CDR3 sequences. The TCR originated in a woman aged 45-65 years in good health. The sample comprised blood T cells: a sorted CD56 or NKG2C T cell subset, CD4+ or CD8+ T cells, or bulk PBMC T cells (not recorded which). The chain recombines TRBV2 with TRBJ1-2; without DNA, the TCRdb call of TRBD1 cannot be checked. The CDR3 loop reads CASSDSKAGGRNGYTF.